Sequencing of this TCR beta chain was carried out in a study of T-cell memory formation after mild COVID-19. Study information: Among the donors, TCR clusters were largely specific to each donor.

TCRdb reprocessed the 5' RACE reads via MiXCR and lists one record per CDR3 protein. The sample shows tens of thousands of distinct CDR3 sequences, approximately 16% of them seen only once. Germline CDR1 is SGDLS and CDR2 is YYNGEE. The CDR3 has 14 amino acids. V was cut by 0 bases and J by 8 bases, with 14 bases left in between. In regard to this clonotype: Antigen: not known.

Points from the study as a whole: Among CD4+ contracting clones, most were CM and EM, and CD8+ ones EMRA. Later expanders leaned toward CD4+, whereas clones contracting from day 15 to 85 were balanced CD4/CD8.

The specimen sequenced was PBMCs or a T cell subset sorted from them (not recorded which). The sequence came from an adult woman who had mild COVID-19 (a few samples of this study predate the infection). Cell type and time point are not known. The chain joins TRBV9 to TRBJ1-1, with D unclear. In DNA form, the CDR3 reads TGTGCCAGCAGCGTAGCTGGGGAACAGTCCGAAGCTTTCTTT. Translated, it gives CASSVAGEQSEAFF.